This entry features one TCR beta chain sequence. What it binds is unknown. The junction and the germline gene differ at one end; a read error may be behind it. The data derive from a study of breast tumors, draining lymph nodes, adjacent tissues. The germline gives CDR1 MRHNA, CDR2 SNTAGT. This CDR3 comprises 17 residues. Breast cancer patients provided tissue from their axillary draining lymph nodes. TCRdb called the multiplex PCR reads again in MiXCR, with one record for every CDR3 protein. Among about 230,000 distinct CDR3 sequences listed, approximately 29% were seen once. The study's findings and limits: That most tumor T cells come from lymph nodes remained unproven. Tumor and nontumor repertoires were significantly more similar in luminal-like than in basal-like breast cancer. Tumor repertoires ranked between lymph nodes and nontumor tissue in diversity, with V and J gene preferences.

The V and J genes are TRBV6-4 and TRBJ1-5; no clear D. The origin of this receptor is a female donor with breast cancer. Some clones in this sample may be carry-over from other donors' samples. Sequencing was carried out using axillary lymph node tissue. CDR3 amino acids: CVSSDLSGKVGNQPQHF. The CDR3 coding sequence is TGTGTCAGCAGTGACTTGAGCGGGAAGGTTGGCAATCAGCCCCAGCATTTT.